These T cell receptor beta chains were read from a single sample in a study of shared clonotypes between healthy human individuals. Assay: immunoSEQ multiplex PCR; the TCRdb copy retains only in-frame clones and omits some. The data show under 600,000 clones, 75% to 80% seen once. Sequenced input: PBMCs. The receptors originated from a woman aged 40 to 55 in good health. Some clones in this sample may be carry-over from other donors' samples. CDR3s include the opening cysteine and the closing phenylalanine or tryptophan. The D gene is left open where the match is weak. Clone size is stated in some rows and not others, as once, few, many or a class when expanded.

v_call,clone_size,d_call,j_call,cdr3_nt,cdr3_aa
TRBV28,.,.,TRBJ1-5,TGTGCCAGCAGTGACACAGGGAGAAAGGATCAGCCCCAGCATTTT,CASSDTGRKDQPQHF
TRBV2,few,TRBD2,TRBJ2-3,TGTGCCAGCAGTTGGACTAGTAGGACAGATACGCAGTATTTT,CASSWTSRTDTQYF
TRBV5-6,.,TRBD1,TRBJ2-7,TGTGCCAGCAGCTCGTGGGGACAGGGCTACGAGCAGTACTTC,CASSSWGQGYEQYF
TRBV6-5,.,.,TRBJ1-1,TGTGCCAGCACCGGTGGGGGCAGGGGAGACACTGAAGCTTTCTTT,CASTGGGRGDTEAFF
TRBV7-9,.,TRBD1,TRBJ2-7,TGTGCCAGCAGCCCAGGGACAGGCAACAGGTACGAGCAGTACTTC,CASSPGTGNRYEQYF
TRBV7-9,.,TRBD2,TRBJ2-3,TGTGCCAGCAGCTTATCGATTGGGCGGGAGTTCCGCCCGGATACGCAGTATTTT,CASSLSIGREFRPDTQYF
TRBV7-3,once,.,TRBJ2-2,TGTGCCAGCAGCCCAGCCGGGGCAGGGGCCACCGGGGAGCTGTTTTTT,CASSPAGAGATGELFF
TRBV19,.,TRBD2,TRBJ2-2,TGTGCCAGTAGTATAAACCCCTTTAGCGGGAGAGGCACCGGGGAGCTGTTTTTT,CASSINPFSGRGTGELFF
TRBV4-3,.,.,TRBJ1-3,TGCGCCAGCAGCTCATTGGGAGGGGCTGGAAACACCATATATTTT,CASSSLGGAGNTIYF
TRBV12-1,.,.,TRBJ2-3,TGTGCCAGCAGCTTTAAAACGGTGGCGCCGACAGATACGCAGTATTTT,CASSFKTVAPTDTQYF
TRBV29-1,.,TRBD2,TRBJ2-1,TGCAGCGTTGATCGGGAGGGACGAAATTACAATGAGCAGTTCTTC,CSVDREGRNYNEQFF
TRBV5-4,.,TRBD2,TRBJ2-3,TGTGCCAACAGCTTGGTCCCTAGCGGGTCGGCAGATACGCAGTATTTT,CANSLVPSGSADTQYF
TRBV9,.,.,TRBJ2-3,TGTGCCAGCAGCGTAGACCTTAGCGGACACACAGATACGCAGTATTTT,CASSVDLSGHTDTQYF
TRBV19,.,.,TRBJ2-1,TGTGCCAGTAGTTTGGCGGGAACAATTCGGTCCTACAATGAGCAGTTCTTC,CASSLAGTIRSYNEQFF